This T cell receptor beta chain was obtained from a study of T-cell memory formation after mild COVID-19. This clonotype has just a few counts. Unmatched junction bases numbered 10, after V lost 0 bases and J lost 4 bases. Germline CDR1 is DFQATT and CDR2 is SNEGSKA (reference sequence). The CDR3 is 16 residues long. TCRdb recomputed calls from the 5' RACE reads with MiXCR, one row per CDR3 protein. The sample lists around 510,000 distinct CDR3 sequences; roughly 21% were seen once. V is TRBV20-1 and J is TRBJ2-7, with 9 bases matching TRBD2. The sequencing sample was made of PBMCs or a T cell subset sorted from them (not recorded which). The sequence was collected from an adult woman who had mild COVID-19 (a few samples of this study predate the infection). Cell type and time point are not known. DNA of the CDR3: TGCAGTGCTAGAGAGGCCTCTACTAGCGGGTCTTACGAGCAGTACTTC. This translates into CSAREASTSGSYEQYF.